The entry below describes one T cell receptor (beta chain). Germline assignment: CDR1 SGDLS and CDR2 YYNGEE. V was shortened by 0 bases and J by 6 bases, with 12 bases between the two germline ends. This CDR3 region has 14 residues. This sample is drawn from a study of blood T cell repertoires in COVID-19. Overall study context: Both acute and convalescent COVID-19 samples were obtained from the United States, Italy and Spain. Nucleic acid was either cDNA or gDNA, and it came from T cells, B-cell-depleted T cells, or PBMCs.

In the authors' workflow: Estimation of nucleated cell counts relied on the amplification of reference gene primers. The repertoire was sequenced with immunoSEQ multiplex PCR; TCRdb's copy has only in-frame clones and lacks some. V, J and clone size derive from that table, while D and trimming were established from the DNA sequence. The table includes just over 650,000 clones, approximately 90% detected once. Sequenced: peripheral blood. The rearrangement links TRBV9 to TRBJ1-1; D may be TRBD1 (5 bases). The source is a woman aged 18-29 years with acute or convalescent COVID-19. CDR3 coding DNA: TGTGCCAGCAGCGTAGAGGGGTCTTATGCTGAAGCTTTCTTT. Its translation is CASSVEGSYAEAFF.